Following are 26 T cell receptor beta chains from one sample sequenced in a study of molecular identifiers for immune sequencing clone quantification. TCRdb fed the PCR reads into MiXCR, producing one record per CDR3 protein. Here the sample spans 100,000 or so distinct CDR3 sequences, 36% being singletons. The sample taken for sequencing was naive CD8+ T cells from blood, with Jurkat cell RNA spiked in. As for subset: FACS-sorted CD8+CD4-CCR7+CD45RA+ naive T cells. These receptors were collected from a human donor in good health. Some libraries in this study had Jurkat cell RNA spiked in.

The chain employs TRBV3-1 and TRBJ2-1; 7 positions agree with TRBD1. The junction had 7 bases not matched to a gene; V was cut back by 3 bases and J by 8 bases. CDR1 is LGHDT, CDR2 YNNKEL, per germline (reference sequence). The CDR3 runs 14 residues. The CDR3 sequence: CASSHSTGKDEQFF. In DNA, the CDR3 is TGTGCCAGCAGCCACTCGACAGGGAAGGATGAGCAGTTCTTC.

This clonotype was observed at least ten times. V gene TRBV2 combines with J gene TRBJ2-7; 11 bases align to TRBD2. This CDR3 spans 16 amino acids. Trimming removed 0 bases from V and 3 bases from J; junction bases left unmatched: 4. In germline, CDR1 is SNHLY, CDR2 FYNNEI. CDR3 bases: TGTGCCAGCAGTGAAGCGTTAGCGGGAGGGGACTACGAGCAGTACTTC. Protein: CASSEALAGGDYEQYF.

This clonotype has only a few counts. The chain has TRBV18 and TRBJ2-3, with D uncertain. Trimming cost V 2 bases and J 2 bases, with 14 bases left between them. CDR3 length: 16 amino acids. Germline CDR1 and CDR2: KGHSH and LQKENI. Here the CDR3 DNA reads TGTGCCAGCTCACCAGGGGTCCGGATTGTCACAGATACGCAGTATTTT. Translation: CASSPGVRIVTDTQYF.

The CDR3 sequence is CASRVSTGITGGEQYF. The CDR3 DNA is TGTGCCAGCAGGGTCTCGACAGGGATCACAGGGGGGGAGCAGTACTTC. The chain recombines TRBV6-5 with TRBJ2-7; 8 positions agree with TRBD1. Germline loops: CDR1 MNHEY, CDR2 SVGAGI. V shed 6 bases and J 7 bases; nucleotides not matched to a gene: 17. The CDR3 spans 16 residues.

This clonotype came up a few times. The V gene is TRBV28, the J gene TRBJ1-5; D remains ambiguous. Deletions cut 7 bases from V and 1 base from J, with 14 bases between. The CDR3 loop spans 15 amino acids. In germline, CDR1 is MDHEN, CDR2 SYDVKM. Here the CDR3 reads CASTVGRQSNQPQHF. The CDR3 nucleotides read TGTGCCAGCACCGTAGGGAGGCAGAGCAATCAGCCCCAGCATTTT.

This clonotype was observed a few times. This chain links TRBV2 with TRBJ1-2; D remains ambiguous. Germline V gene data show CDR1 as SNHLY and CDR2 as FYNNEI. The CDR3 runs 12 residues. Trimming stripped 7 bases from V and 4 bases from J, with 10 bases between. CDR3 coding DNA: TGTGCCAGCATGCGGGGAATCTATGGCTACACCTTC. Protein product: CASMRGIYGYTF.

This clonotype was seen at least ten times. V usage is TRBV28 and J usage is TRBJ2-7; D tentatively fits TRBD1 or TRBD2 (5 bases each). V lost 3 bases and J 7 bases, leaving 16 bases between the germline ends. Looked up from germline, CDR1 is MDHEN and CDR2 is SYDVKM. The CDR3 is 14 amino acids. For the CDR3, the DNA is TGTGCCAGCAGTTTGACCGGGACGGGTGCAGAGCAGTACTTC. Translation gives CASSLTGTGAEQYF.

The rearrangement uses TRBV28 and TRBJ1-5; unclear D gene. The V and J ends lost 5 bases and 9 bases respectively, with 14 bases between them. The CDR3 is made up of 13 amino acids. Germline lookup yields CDR1 MDHEN and CDR2 SYDVKM. CDR3 protein: CASSGRLPWPQHF. The CDR3 DNA is TGTGCCAGCAGTGGTAGATTACCATGGCCCCAGCATTTT.

Regarding this clonotype: The CDR3 ends on some other residue instead of the conserved phenylalanine or tryptophan, so this is likely a read error. The chain links TRBV7-6 to TRBJ2-7, with 15 positions matching TRBD2. CDR1 is SGHVS and CDR2 is FNYEAQ in the germline V gene. The CDR3 has 16 residues. V trimming: 4 bases; J trimming: 6 bases; junction bases outside the gene matches: 7. The CDR3: CASSSGLAGGRSEQYS. CDR3 in DNA: TGTGCCAGCAGCTCCGGACTAGCGGGGGGGAGGTCCGAGCAGTACTCC.

As regards this clonotype: This sequence may be a read error, since a much larger clone differs from it by one base. The V call is TRBV11-2, the J call TRBJ1-6; the D gene is possibly TRBD1 (5 bases). The V gene's germline CDR1 is SGHAT and CDR2 FQNNGV. The CDR3 is 15 residues long. The CDR3 coding sequence is TGTGCCAGCAGCCCAGAGGCGGGGCCCCATTCACCCCACCACTTT. Protein: CASSPEAGPHSPHHF.

This clonotype was seen many times. V usage is TRBV19 and J usage is TRBJ2-5; D is unclear. Germline V gives CDR1 LNHDA, CDR2 SQIVND (reference sequence). Trimming stripped 6 bases from V and 0 bases from J, with 8 bases between. The length of the CDR3 is 13 residues. The CDR3 protein is CASRRRNQETQYF. The DNA of the CDR3 is TGTGCCAGTAGGAGACGAAACCAAGAGACCCAGTACTTC.

This clonotype was detected once. The rearrangement links TRBV28 to TRBJ2-7; no reliable D call. The CDR3 totals 11 residues. The germline V and J ends were trimmed by 9 bases and 9 bases, with 15 bases remaining between them. The germline V gene encodes CDR1 MDHEN and CDR2 SYDVKM. In nucleotides, the CDR3 is TGTGCCAGAAGTCGAAGGTTGGGGCAGTACTTC. Protein product: CARSRRLGQYF.

This clonotype has only a few counts. V is TRBV27 and J is TRBJ2-7; 10 bases are shared with TRBD1. V dropped 4 bases and J dropped 7; count of bases not matched to a gene: 1. The CDR3 is 12 amino acids. Germline V gives CDR1 MNHEY, CDR2 SMNVEV (reference sequence). The CDR3: CASSWTGGEQYF. For the CDR3, the DNA is TGTGCCAGCAGTTGGACAGGGGGTGAGCAGTACTTC.

This clonotype was detected only a few times. The chain carries TRBV4-1 and TRBJ2-1; unclear D gene. V was shortened by 1 base and J by 10 bases, with 8 bases between the two germline ends. Germline V lookup: CDR1 MGHRA, CDR2 YSYEKL. The CDR3 is made up of 12 amino acids. In nucleotides, the CDR3 is TGCGCCAGCAGCCAAGTGTTCAGCGAGCAGTTCTTC. It codes for CASSQVFSEQFF.

As regards this clonotype: A much larger clone is a single base away; this may be a read error. The chain carries TRBV9 and TRBJ2-2; no firm D call. In germline, CDR1 is SGDLS, CDR2 YYNGEE. The CDR3 loop spans 17 amino acids. The chain's CDR3 is CASSPFGEPKRTRELFF. In DNA, the CDR3 is TGTGCCAGCAGCCCTTTCGGAGAGCCCAAACGCACCCGGGAGCTGTTTTTT.

As regards this clonotype: This may come from a read error, since a much larger clone is one base off. The chain is built from TRBV7-2 and TRBJ1-4, with no clear D. The CDR3 length is 14 residues. Germline assignment: CDR1 SGHTA and CDR2 FQGNSA. CDR3 in amino acids: CASSQLGFDENLFF. CDR3 coding DNA: TGTGCCAGCAGCCAACTGGGATTCGATGAAAATCTGTTTTTT.

This chain connects TRBV12-3 or TRBV12-4 to TRBJ2-1, with 12 bases lining up with TRBD2. Trimming removed 3 bases from V and 4 bases from J; junction bases left unmatched: 4. This CDR3 spans 16 amino acids. This chain's CDR3 is CASSFAGTSGYNEQFF. The CDR3 nucleotides read TGTGCCAGCAGTTTTGCCGGGACTAGCGGGTACAATGAGCAGTTCTTC.

The chain has TRBV28 and TRBJ2-2, with no clear D. This CDR3 is built from 12 residues. In germline, CDR1 is MDHEN, CDR2 SYDVKM. V lost 4 bases, J lost 6 bases, and 6 bases lay in between. CDR3 amino acids: CASSYFAGELFF. The CDR3 DNA reads as TGTGCCAGCAGTTATTTCGCCGGGGAGCTGTTTTTT.

This clonotype showed up just a few times. V gene TRBV11-2 combines with J gene TRBJ2-1; D not resolved. The V gene's germline CDR1 is SGHAT and CDR2 FQNNGV. This CDR3 has 12 amino acids. V lost 5 bases to trimming and J lost 7 bases, with 9 bases between them. The CDR3 DNA reads as TGTGCCAGCAGCCCACTTGGGAATGAGCAGTTCTTC. This translates into CASSPLGNEQFF.

In regard to this clonotype: Just one base apart from a much larger clone, this may be a read error. V usage is TRBV7-9 and J usage is TRBJ1-1, with 7 bases that match TRBD1. The CDR3 is made up of 14 amino acids. From germline, CDR1 is SEHNR and CDR2 FQNEAQ (reference sequence). The CDR3 spells CASSLLTGATVAFF. For the CDR3, the DNA is TGTGCCAGCAGCTTATTAACAGGGGCGACTGTAGCTTTCTTT.

This clonotype was seen more than once but under ten times. The chain joins TRBV7-3 to TRBJ2-5; D may be TRBD2 (5 bases). The CDR3 sequence is 14 residues long. V gave up 3 bases and J gave up 4 bases, with 12 bases separating them. The V gene's germline CDR1 is SGHTA and CDR2 FQGTGA. CDR3 loop: CASSLGEGRETQYF. The CDR3 region has the DNA TGTGCCAGCAGCTTGGGTGAGGGTCGAGAGACCCAGTACTTC.

The V call is TRBV28, the J call TRBJ2-5; D gene ambiguous. CDR3 length: 14 amino acids. V was clipped by 6 bases and J by 2 bases, with 13 bases between them. Germline CDR1 is MDHEN and CDR2 is SYDVKM. The CDR3 coding sequence is TGTGCCAGCAGCGATACTAAAGAACAAGAGACCCAGTACTTC. It translates to CASSDTKEQETQYF.

V gene TRBV6-2 or TRBV6-3 combines with J gene TRBJ1-5; a weak D match, TRBD1 (6 bases). The ends were cut back, 11 bases at V and 1 base at J, with 12 bases in the middle. The CDR3 consists of 13 residues. Germline CDR1 is MNHEY and CDR2 is SVGEGT. CDR3 sequence (DNA): TGTGCCTCCCGGGACACAAGCAATCAGCCCCAGCATTTT. Amino acid sequence: CASRDTSNQPQHF.

The table lists this clonotype with a count of one. The genes are TRBV7-8 and TRBJ2-5; D unclear. V lost 4 bases and J lost 5, with 20 bases in between. The V gene's germline CDR1 is SGHVS and CDR2 FQNEAQ. The CDR3 is made up of 16 amino acids. CDR3 DNA: TGTGCCAGCAGCTCCTCCTTTTTGGGTCTACGGGAGACCCAGTACTTC. It encodes CASSSSFLGLRETQYF.

The chain has TRBV6-2 or TRBV6-3 and TRBJ2-1, with 10 bases fitting TRBD2. The CDR3 is made up of 15 amino acids. After removal of 5 bases from V and 8 bases from J, the junction contained 9 bases not matched to a gene. Per the germline V gene, CDR1 is MNHEY and CDR2 is SVGEGT. The CDR3 sequence is CASSQLAGSRHEQFF. CDR3 bases: TGTGCCAGCAGTCAACTAGCGGGATCCCGACATGAGCAGTTCTTC.

In its sample, this clonotype was seen many times. This chain links TRBV28 with TRBJ2-3, with TRBD2 matching over 10 bases. Germline CDR1 is MDHEN and CDR2 is SYDVKM. The CDR3 consists of 13 residues. V lost 7 bases, J lost 7 bases, and 5 bases stayed unmatched. The chain's CDR3 is CASTPSGGHTQYF. The CDR3, as DNA: TGTGCCAGCACCCCTAGCGGGGGACATACGCAGTATTTT.